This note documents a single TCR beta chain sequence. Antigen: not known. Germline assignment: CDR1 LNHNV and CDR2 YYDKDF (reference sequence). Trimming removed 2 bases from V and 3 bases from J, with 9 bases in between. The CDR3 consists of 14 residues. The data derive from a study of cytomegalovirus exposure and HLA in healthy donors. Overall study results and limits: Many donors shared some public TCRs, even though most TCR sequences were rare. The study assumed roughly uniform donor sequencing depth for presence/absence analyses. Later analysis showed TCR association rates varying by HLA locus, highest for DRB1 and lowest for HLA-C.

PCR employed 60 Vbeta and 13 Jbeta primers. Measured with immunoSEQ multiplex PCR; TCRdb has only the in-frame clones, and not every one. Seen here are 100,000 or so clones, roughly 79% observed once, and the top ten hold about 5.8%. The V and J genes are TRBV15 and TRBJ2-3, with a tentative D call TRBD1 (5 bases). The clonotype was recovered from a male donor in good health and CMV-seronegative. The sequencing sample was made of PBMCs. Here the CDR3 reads CATSRSQGTDTQYF. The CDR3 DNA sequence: TGTGCCACCAGCAGATCTCAGGGTACAGATACGCAGTATTTT.